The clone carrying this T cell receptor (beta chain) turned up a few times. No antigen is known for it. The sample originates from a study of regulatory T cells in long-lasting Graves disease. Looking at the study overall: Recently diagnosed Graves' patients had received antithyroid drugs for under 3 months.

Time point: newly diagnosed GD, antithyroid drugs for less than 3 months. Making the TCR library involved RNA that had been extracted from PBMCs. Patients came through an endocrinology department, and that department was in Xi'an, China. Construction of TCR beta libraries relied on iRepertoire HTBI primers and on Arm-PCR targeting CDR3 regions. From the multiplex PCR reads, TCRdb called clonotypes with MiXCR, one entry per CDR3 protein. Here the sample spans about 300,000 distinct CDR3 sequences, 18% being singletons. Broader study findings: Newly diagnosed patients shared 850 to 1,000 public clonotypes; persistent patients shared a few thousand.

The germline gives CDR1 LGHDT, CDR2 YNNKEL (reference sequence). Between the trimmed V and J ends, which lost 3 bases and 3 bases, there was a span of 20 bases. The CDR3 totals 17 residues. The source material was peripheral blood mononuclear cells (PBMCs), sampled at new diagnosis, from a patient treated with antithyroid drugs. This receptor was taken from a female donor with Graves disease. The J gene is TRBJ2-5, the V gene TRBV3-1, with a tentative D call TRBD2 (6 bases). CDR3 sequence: CASSHSPSATREETQYF. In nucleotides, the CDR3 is TGTGCCAGCAGCCATTCCCCCTCCGCGACTAGGGAAGAGACCCAGTACTTC.